Listed below are T cell receptor beta chains from one sample, sequenced in a study of breast tumors, draining lymph nodes, adjacent tissues. Each CDR3 protein gets one entry after TCRdb re-called the multiplex PCR reads with MiXCR. The sample lists tens of thousands of distinct CDR3 sequences; roughly three fifths were seen once. Sample: breast tumor tissue. Receptors were obtained from a female donor with breast cancer. Some clones in this sample may be carry-over from other donors' samples. CDR3s include the opening cysteine and the closing phenylalanine or tryptophan. The order of the fields is J gene, clone size, D gene, V gene, CDR3 protein, CDR3 DNA. A D gene is named only where the DNA matches it firmly. A row's size may be missing; if present it is once, few, many or a size class.

>TRBJ2-5|few|TRBD2|TRBV24-1
CATSGTSGGETQYF
TGTGCCACCAGTGGAACTAGCGGGGGTGAGACCCAGTACTTC
>TRBJ1-5|-|-|TRBV9
CASSVGLSQPQHF
TGTGCCAGCAGCGTAGGGTTGAGTCAGCCCCAGCATTTT
>TRBJ2-7|few|-|TRBV14
CASSQAYEQYF
TGTGCCAGCAGCCAGGCTTACGAGCAGTACTTC
>TRBJ1-6|-|-|TRBV5-1
CASSSLRDSPLHF
TGCGCCAGCAGCTCCCTAAGGGATTCACCCCTCCACTTT
>TRBJ2-3|-|-|TRBV29-1
CSVERDSTDTQYF
TGCAGCGTTGAACGGGACAGCACAGATACGCAGTATTTT
>TRBJ1-6|-|-|TRBV11-2
CASSLGGENSPLHF
TGTGCCAGCAGCTTGGGCGGGGAAAATTCACCCCTCCACTTT
>TRBJ2-6|-|TRBD1|TRBV5-5
CASSVDRGSGANVLTF
TGTGCCAGCAGCGTGGACAGGGGGTCTGGGGCCAACGTCCTGACTTTC
>TRBJ2-5|-|-|TRBV28
CASSPLLQETQYF
TGTGCCAGCAGTCCCCTCCTCCAAGAGACCCAGTACTTC
>TRBJ1-3|many|-|TRBV7-9
CASSLVSSGNTIYF
TGTGCCAGCAGCTTGGTTTCTTCTGGAAACACCATATATTTT
>TRBJ1-6|-|-|TRBV20-1
CSASQGNNSPLHF
TGCAGTGCTAGCCAGGGAAATAATTCACCCCTCCACTTT
>TRBJ1-5|-|TRBD1|TRBV7-9
CASSPGDRGSNQPRHF
TGCGCCAGCAGCCCAGGGGACAGGGGGAGCAATCAGCCCCGGCATTTT
>TRBJ1-4|-|TRBD1|TRBV20-1
CSASPGQVNEKLFF
TGCAGTGCTAGTCCTGGACAGGTTAATGAAAAACTGTTTTTT
>TRBJ2-1|-|-|TRBV20-1
CSARDQRYSSYNEQFF
TGCAGTGCTAGAGATCAGAGGTACAGCTCCTACAATGAGCAGTTCTTC
>TRBJ2-7|many|TRBD2|TRBV5-6
CASSSALAGVGYEQYF
TGTGCCAGCAGCTCCGCGTTAGCGGGAGTTGGCTACGAGCAGTACTTC
>TRBJ2-2|few|-|TRBV7-2
CASSPRRGNTGELFF
TGTGCCAGCAGCCCAAGGCGCGGGAACACCGGGGAGCTGTTTTTT
>TRBJ2-7|-|-|TRBV7-3
CASSSRTGRDHEQYF
TGTGCCAGCAGCTCACGTACAGGGAGGGACCACGAGCAGTACTTC
>TRBJ2-3|-|-|TRBV20-1
CSLRFTDTQYF
TGCAGTCTTAGGTTCACAGATACGCAGTATTTT
>TRBJ2-2|many|TRBD2|TRBV13
CASSPRTSGISSTGELFF
TGTGCCAGCAGCCCGAGGACTAGCGGGATAAGTAGCACCGGGGAGCTGTTTTTT